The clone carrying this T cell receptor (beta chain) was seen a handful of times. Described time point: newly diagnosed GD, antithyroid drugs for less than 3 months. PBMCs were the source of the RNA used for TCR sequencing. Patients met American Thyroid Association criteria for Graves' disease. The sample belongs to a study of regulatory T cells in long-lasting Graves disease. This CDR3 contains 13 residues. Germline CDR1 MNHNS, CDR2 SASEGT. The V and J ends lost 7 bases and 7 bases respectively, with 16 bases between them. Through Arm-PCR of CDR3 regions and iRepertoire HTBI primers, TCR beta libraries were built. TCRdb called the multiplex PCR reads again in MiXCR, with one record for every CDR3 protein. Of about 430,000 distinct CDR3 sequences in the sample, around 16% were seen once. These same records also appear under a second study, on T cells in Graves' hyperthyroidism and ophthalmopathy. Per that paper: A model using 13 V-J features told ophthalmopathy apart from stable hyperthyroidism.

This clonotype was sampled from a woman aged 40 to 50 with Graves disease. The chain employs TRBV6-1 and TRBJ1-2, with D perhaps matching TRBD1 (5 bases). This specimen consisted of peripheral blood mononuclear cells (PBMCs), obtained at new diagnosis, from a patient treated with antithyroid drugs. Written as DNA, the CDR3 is TGTGCCAGCACCCCCAGAGGGGCCGGTGGCTACACCTTC. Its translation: CASTPRGAGGYTF.